This T cell receptor beta chain comes out of a study of shared clonotypes between healthy human individuals. Terminally differentiated effector memory CD45RA+ cells were excluded from the naive CD8 cells, which were CD45RO-negative and positively selected for CCR7. The protocol was immunoSEQ multiplex PCR, while the TCRdb copy is restricted to in-frame clones and leaves out a portion. The data show roughly 1,800,000 clones, roughly 94% seen once. The germline V gene has CDR1 LGHNA and CDR2 YSLEER. The CDR3 has 18 residues. Trimming shortened V by 0 bases and J by 1 base, and 16 bases separated the two germline ends. Study results and limitations: Unshared clonotypes carried lower generation probabilities than those common to all four donors.

This clone was counted many times. Its antigen is as yet unknown. Material for sequencing was naive CD8+ T cells sorted from blood. This chain connects TRBV4-3 to TRBJ2-4; D gene ambiguous. The clonotype comes from a man aged 18 to 29 in good health. The CDR3 protein is CASSQDAGPTGAKNIQYF. In nucleotides, the CDR3 is TGCGCCAGCAGCCAAGATGCAGGCCCTACGGGCGCCAAAAACATTCAGTACTTC.